Presented here are 6 T cell receptor beta chains from one specimen sequenced in a study of shared clonotypes between healthy human individuals. Profiled with immunoSEQ multiplex PCR; TCRdb holds only in-frame clones, not every one. The data hold about 2.4 million clones, with more than 90% observed a single time. Sequencing was carried out using naive CD4+ T cells sorted from blood. Subset in this sample: CD45RA+ positively selected. These receptors originate from a man aged 18 to 29 in good health.

The chain combines TRBV27 with TRBJ2-7; no firm D call. Germline values: CDR1 MNHEY, CDR2 SMNVEV (reference sequence). Trimming took 0 bases from V and 8 from J, leaving 11 bases between them. The CDR3 contains 13 residues. CDR3: CASSLSILFQQYF. The DNA of the CDR3 is TGTGCCAGCAGTTTATCGATTCTTTTCCAGCAGTACTTC.

The gene calls are TRBV30 and TRBJ1-4, with D possibly matching TRBD1 (5 bases). In germline, CDR1 is GTSNPN, CDR2 SVGIG (reference sequence). The V and J ends lost 3 bases and 1 base respectively, with 9 bases between them. The length of the CDR3 is 14 residues. The CDR3 here is CAWRGGITNEKLFF. DNA of the CDR3: TGTGCCTGGAGGGGGGGGATAACTAATGAAAAACTGTTTTTT.

About this clone itself: Other nucleotide sequences from this sample produce the same CDR3. V is TRBV19 and J is TRBJ2-5; D gene uncertain. V lost 3 bases to trimming and J lost 1 base, with 9 bases between them. Germline V gives CDR1 LNHDA, CDR2 SQIVND (reference sequence). CDR3 length: 14 amino acids. The CDR3 DNA reads TGTGCCAGTAGTATCTCCGGCGGCCAAGAGACCCAGTACTTC. The encoded protein is CASSISGGQETQYF.

Concerning this clone: This CDR3 is also generated by other DNA sequences in the sample. V gene TRBV18 combines with J gene TRBJ2-7; 7 positions agree with TRBD2. This CDR3 contains 14 residues. The V segment lost 2 bases and the J segment 2 bases; nucleotides outside the gene matches: 3. Germline V lookup: CDR1 KGHSH, CDR2 LQKENI. The DNA for the CDR3 is TGTGCCAGCTCACCAGGGCTAGCGGCCTACGAGCAGTACTTC. This codes for CASSPGLAAYEQYF. The full variable domain, completed using reference TRBV18 and TRBJ2-7, is NAGVMQNPRHLVRRRGQEARLRCSPMKGHSHVYWYRQLPEEGLKFMVYLQKENIIDESGMPKERFSAEFPKEGPSILRIQQVVRGDSAAYFCASSPGLAAYEQYFGPGTRLTVT.

The J gene is TRBJ2-1, the V gene TRBV7-6, with TRBD2 matching over 10 bases. The CDR3 is 17 amino acids. Germline V gene sequence: CDR1 SGHVS, CDR2 FNYEAQ. The junction had 14 bases not matched to a gene; V was cut back by 4 bases and J by 8 bases. This chain's CDR3 is CASSSRGQSGRGDEQFF. CDR3 bases: TGTGCCAGCAGCTCCAGGGGGCAGAGCGGGAGGGGAGATGAGCAGTTCTTC.

V gene TRBV7-8 combines with J gene TRBJ2-2; no reliable D call. This CDR3 is 15 amino acids long. Trimming stripped 1 base from V and 6 bases from J, with 12 bases between. Germline V gene sequence: CDR1 SGHVS, CDR2 FQNEAQ. The CDR3 is CASSLGTSSSGELFF. DNA of the CDR3: TGTGCCAGCAGCTTAGGGACGTCGTCCTCCGGGGAGCTGTTTTTT.